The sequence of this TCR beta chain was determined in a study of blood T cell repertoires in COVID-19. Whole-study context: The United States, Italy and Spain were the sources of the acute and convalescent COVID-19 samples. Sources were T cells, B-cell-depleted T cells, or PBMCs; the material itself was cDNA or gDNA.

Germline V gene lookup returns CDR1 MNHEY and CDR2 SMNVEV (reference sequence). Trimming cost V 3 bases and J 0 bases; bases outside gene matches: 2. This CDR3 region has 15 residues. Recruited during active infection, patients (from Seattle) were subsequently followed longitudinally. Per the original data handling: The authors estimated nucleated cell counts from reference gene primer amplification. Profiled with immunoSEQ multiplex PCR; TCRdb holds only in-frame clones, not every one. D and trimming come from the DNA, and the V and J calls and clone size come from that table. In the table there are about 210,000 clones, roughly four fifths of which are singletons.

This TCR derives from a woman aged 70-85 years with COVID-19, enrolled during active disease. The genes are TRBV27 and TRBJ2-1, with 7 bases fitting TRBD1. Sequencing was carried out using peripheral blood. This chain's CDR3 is CASSLGQFSYNEQFF. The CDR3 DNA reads TGTGCCAGCAGTTTGGGACAGTTCTCCTACAATGAGCAGTTCTTC.